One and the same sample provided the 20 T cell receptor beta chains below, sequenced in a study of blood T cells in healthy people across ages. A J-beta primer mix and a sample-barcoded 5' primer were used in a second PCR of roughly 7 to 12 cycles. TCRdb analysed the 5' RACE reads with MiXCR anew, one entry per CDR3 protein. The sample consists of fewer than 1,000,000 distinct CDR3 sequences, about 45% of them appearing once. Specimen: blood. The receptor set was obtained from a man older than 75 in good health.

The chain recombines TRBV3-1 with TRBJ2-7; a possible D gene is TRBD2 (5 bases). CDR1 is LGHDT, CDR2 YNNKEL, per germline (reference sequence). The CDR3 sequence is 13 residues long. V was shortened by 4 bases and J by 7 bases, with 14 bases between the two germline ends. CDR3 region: CASSPAPSSEQYF. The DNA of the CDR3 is TGTGCCAGCAGCCCCGCGCCTAGCAGTGAGCAGTACTTC.

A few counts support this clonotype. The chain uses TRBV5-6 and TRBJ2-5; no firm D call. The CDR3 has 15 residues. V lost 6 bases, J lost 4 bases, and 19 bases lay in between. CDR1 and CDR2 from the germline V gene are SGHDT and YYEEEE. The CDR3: CASTLLAAGRETQYF. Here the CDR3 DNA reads TGTGCCAGCACCCTTCTCGCCGCTGGTCGAGAGACCCAGTACTTC.

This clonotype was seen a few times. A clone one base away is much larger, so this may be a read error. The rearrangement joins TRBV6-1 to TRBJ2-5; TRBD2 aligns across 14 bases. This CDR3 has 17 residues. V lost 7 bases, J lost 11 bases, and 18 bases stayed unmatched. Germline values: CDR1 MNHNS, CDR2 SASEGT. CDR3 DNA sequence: TGTGCCAGCACAGGAGGACTAGCGGGAGGATATTACAATGAGCAGTACTTC. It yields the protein CASTGGLAGGYYNEQYF.

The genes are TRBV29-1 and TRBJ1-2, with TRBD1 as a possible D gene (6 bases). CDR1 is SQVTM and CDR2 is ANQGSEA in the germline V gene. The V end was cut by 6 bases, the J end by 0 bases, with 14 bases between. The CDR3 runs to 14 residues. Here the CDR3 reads CSVYSGASNYGYTF. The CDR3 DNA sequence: TGCAGCGTGTACTCGGGGGCATCTAACTATGGCTACACCTTC.

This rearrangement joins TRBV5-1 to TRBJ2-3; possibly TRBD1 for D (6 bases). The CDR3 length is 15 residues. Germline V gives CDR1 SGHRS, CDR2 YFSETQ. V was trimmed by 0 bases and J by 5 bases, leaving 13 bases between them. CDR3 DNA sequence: TGCGCCAGCAGCTTGGAGGGCAGGGGTGGAGATACGCAGTATTTT. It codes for CASSLEGRGGDTQYF. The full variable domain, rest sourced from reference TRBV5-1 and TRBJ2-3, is KAGVTQTPRYLIKTRGQQVTLSCSPISGHRSVSWYQQTPGQGLQFLFEYFSETQRNKGNFPGRFSGRQFSNSRSEMNVSTLELGDSALYLCASSLEGRGGDTQYFGPGTRLTVL.

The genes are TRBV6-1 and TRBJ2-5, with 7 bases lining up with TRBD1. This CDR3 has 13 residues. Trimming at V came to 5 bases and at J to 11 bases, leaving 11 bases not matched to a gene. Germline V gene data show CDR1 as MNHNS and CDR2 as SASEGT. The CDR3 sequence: CASSHRGRNEQYF. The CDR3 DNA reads TGTGCCAGCAGTCACAGGGGCCGAAATGAGCAGTACTTC.

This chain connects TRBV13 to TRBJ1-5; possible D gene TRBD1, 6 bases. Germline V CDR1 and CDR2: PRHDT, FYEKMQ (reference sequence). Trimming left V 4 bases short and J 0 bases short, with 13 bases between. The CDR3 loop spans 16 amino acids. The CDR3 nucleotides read TGTGCCAGCAGCTACAGACAGGTCCGTAGCAATCAGCCCCAGCATTTT. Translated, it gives CASSYRQVRSNQPQHF.

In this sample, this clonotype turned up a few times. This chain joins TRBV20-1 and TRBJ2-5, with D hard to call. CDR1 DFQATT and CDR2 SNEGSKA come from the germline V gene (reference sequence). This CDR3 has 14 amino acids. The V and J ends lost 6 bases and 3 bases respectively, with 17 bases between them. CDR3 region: CSAPRRGVEETQYF. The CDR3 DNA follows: TGCAGTGCCCCACGGCGTGGGGTTGAAGAGACCCAGTACTTC.

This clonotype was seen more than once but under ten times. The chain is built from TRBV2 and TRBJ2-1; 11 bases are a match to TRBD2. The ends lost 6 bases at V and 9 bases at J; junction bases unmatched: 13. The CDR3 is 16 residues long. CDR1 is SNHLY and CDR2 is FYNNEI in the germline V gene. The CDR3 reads CASRSIAGGPFSEQFF. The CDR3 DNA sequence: TGTGCCAGCAGATCAATAGCGGGAGGGCCCTTTAGTGAGCAGTTCTTC.

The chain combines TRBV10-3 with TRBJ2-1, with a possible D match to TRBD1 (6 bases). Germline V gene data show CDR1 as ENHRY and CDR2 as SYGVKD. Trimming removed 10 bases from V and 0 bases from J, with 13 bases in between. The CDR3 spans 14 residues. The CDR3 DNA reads TGTGCCACTCAAAGGGGGTACTCCTACAATGAGCAGTTCTTC. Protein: CATQRGYSYNEQFF.

The CDR3 bases are TGTGCCAGCAGTCCTTCCTTTGCAGGGGGACAAGTAAGCAGTGAGCAGTTCTTC. It translates to CASSPSFAGGQVSSEQFF. The chain recombines TRBV6-2 or TRBV6-3 with TRBJ2-1; 7 bases are shared with TRBD1. V was clipped by 5 bases and J by 9 bases; unmatched bases: 22. The CDR3 is 18 residues long. CDR1 is MNHEY, CDR2 SVGEGT, per germline.

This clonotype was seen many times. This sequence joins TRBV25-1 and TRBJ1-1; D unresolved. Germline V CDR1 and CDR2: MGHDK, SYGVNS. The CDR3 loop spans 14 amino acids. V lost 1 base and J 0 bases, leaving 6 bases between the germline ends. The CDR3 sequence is CASSESSVNTEAFF. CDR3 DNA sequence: TGTGCCAGCAGTGAATCGTCGGTGAACACTGAAGCTTTCTTT.

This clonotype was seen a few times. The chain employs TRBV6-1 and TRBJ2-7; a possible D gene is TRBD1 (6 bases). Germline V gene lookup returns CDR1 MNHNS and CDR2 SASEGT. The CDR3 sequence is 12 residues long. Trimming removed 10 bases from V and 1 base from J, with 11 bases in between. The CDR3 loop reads CATGTLSYEQYF. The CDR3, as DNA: TGTGCCACCGGGACATTATCCTACGAGCAGTACTTC.

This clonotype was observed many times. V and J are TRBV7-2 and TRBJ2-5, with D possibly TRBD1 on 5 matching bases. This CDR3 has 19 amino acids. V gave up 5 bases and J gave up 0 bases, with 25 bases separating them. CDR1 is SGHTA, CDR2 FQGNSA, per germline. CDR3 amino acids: CASSRRPSGPRTHQETQYF. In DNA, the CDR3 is TGTGCCAGCAGCCGCCGACCGTCTGGCCCTAGGACACACCAAGAGACCCAGTACTTC.

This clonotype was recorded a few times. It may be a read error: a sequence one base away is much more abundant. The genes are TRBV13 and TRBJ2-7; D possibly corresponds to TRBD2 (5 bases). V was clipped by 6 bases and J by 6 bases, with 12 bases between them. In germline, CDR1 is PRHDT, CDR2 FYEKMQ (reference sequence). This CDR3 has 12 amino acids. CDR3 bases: TGTGCCAGCAGTTTCGACGGGGTCGAGCAGTACTTC. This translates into CASSFDGVEQYF.

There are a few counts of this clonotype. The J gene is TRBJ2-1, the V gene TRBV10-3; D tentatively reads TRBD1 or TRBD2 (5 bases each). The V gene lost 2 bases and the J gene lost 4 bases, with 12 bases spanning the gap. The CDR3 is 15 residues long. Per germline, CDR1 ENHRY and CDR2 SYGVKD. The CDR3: CAISERGDGYNEQFF. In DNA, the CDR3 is TGTGCCATCAGTGAGAGGGGAGATGGATACAATGAGCAGTTCTTC.

The CDR3 DNA is TGTGCCAGCAACACGGGTAGCACAGATACGCAGTATTTT. As protein: CASNTGSTDTQYF. The chain links TRBV28 to TRBJ2-3; the D is unclear. Trimming cost V 7 bases and J 0 bases, with 8 bases left between them. The CDR3 is made up of 13 amino acids. Per germline, CDR1 MDHEN and CDR2 SYDVKM.

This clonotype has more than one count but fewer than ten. CDR3 in amino acids: CASSLGSGDPPFYYEQYF. The CDR3 DNA reads as TGTGCCAGCAGTTTGGGGAGTGGAGACCCTCCCTTCTACTACGAGCAGTACTTC. The chain employs TRBV28 and TRBJ2-7, with D perhaps matching TRBD2 (5 bases). V dropped 3 bases and J dropped 3 bases, with 24 bases sitting between them. The CDR3 extends over 18 amino acids. Germline CDR1 reads MDHEN; CDR2 reads SYDVKM.

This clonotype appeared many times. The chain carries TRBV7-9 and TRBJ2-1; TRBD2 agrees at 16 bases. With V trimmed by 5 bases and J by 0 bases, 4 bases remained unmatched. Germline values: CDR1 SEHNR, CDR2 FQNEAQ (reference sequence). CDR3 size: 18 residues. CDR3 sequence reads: CASSVGLAGGSSYNEQFF. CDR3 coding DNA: TGTGCCAGCAGCGTGGGACTAGCGGGAGGGAGCTCCTACAATGAGCAGTTCTTC. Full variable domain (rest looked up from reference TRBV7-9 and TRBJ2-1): DTGVSQNPRHKITKRGQNVTFRCDPISEHNRLYWYRQTLGQGPEFLTYFQNEAQLEKSRLLSDRFSAERPKGSFSTLEIQRTEQGDSAMYLCASSVGLAGGSSYNEQFFGPGTRLTVL.

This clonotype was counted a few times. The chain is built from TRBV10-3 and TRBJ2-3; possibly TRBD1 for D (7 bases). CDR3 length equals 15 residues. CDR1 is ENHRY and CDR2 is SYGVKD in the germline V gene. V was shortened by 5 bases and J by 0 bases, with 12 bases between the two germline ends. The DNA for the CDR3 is TGTGCCATCAGTACCAGGGGGGAAAGCACAGATACGCAGTATTTT. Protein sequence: CAISTRGESTDTQYF.